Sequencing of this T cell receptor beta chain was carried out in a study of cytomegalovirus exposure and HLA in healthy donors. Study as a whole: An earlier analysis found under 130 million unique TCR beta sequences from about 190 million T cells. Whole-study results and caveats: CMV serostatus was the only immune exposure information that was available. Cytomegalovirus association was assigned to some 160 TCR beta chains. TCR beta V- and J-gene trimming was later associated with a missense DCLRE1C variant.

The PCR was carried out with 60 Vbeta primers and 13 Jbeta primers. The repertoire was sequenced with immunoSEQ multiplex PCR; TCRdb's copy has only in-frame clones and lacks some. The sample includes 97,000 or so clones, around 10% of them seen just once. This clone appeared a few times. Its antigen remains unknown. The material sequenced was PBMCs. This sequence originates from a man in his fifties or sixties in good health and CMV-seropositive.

The CDR3 DNA sequence: TGTGCCAGCAGCGTGCGGCTCGCGGTAGATACGCAGTATTTT. Its translation is CASSVRLAVDTQYF. This chain links TRBV9 with TRBJ2-3; D is undetermined. Germline lookup yields CDR1 SGDLS and CDR2 YYNGEE. The CDR3 has 14 amino acids. V lost 2 bases and J lost 5, with 12 bases in between.